These 32 T cell receptor beta chains originate from one sample sequenced in a study of T cells after yellow fever vaccination. TCRdb re-called the 5' RACE reads through MiXCR, storing one row per CDR3 protein. The sample contains under 100,000 distinct CDR3 sequences, less than 6% of which appear only once. The source material was CD8+ T cells sorted from PBMCs, sampled 10 days after the yellow fever booster vaccination. These receptors came from a man aged 18 to 35 who received the YFV17D yellow fever vaccine.

The chain employs TRBV19 and TRBJ2-2; D is uncertain. Germline V gives CDR1 LNHDA, CDR2 SQIVND (reference sequence). This CDR3 comprises 13 residues. Trimming removed 5 bases from V and 7 bases from J, with 11 bases in between. The CDR3 protein is CASSVRSSGELFF. The CDR3 DNA reads as TGTGCCAGTAGTGTGAGGTCAAGCGGGGAGCTGTTTTTT.

The CDR3 nucleotides read TGTGCCAGCAGCTCCTGGCCACACTTGAACACCGGGGAGCTGTTTTTT. Translation: CASSSWPHLNTGELFF. The gene calls are TRBV12-3 or TRBV12-4 and TRBJ2-2; no definite D call. The ends were cut back, 6 bases at V and 1 base at J, with 15 bases in the middle. The CDR3 loop spans 16 amino acids.

The sample holds a few counts of this clonotype. The genes are TRBV27 and TRBJ2-7; the D is unclear. The CDR3 has 17 amino acids. Trimming cost V 0 bases and J 2 bases, with 17 bases left between them. Germline V gene lookup returns CDR1 MNHEY and CDR2 SMNVEV (reference sequence). This CDR3 is CASSLSIPGPSPYEQYF. The CDR3 coding sequence is TGTGCCAGCAGTTTATCGATCCCAGGTCCAAGCCCCTACGAGCAGTACTTC.

This clonotype was seen only a few times. The chain links TRBV4-1 to TRBJ1-4, with a weak D call TRBD1 (5 bases). Per the germline V gene, CDR1 is MGHRA and CDR2 is YSYEKL. Trimming removed 1 base from V and 8 bases from J, with 5 bases in between. This CDR3 has 12 residues. The chain's CDR3 is CASSQGGEKLFF. CDR3 bases: TGCGCCAGCAGCCAAGGGGGGGAAAAACTGTTTTTT.

This clonotype was recorded many times. The CDR3 DNA follows: TGTGCCAGTAGTAGGGTGGGACAGAATGAGCAGTTCTTC. Amino acids: CASSRVGQNEQFF. The gene calls are TRBV19 and TRBJ2-1, with 7 bases matching TRBD1. CDR1 and CDR2 (germline): LNHDA, SQIVND (reference sequence). V trimming: 4 bases; J trimming: 7 bases; junction bases outside the gene matches: 4. The CDR3 has 13 amino acids.

This clonotype was recorded at least ten times. Mismatch with germline at one junction end may stem from a read error. CDR3 in amino acids: CASSPGTGDNTGELFF. CDR3 DNA sequence: TGTGCTAGCAGCCCCGGGACAGGGGACAACACCGGGGAGCTGTTTTTT. The rearrangement joins TRBV7-7 to TRBJ2-2, with 10 bases lining up with TRBD1. This CDR3 comprises 16 residues. CDR1 and CDR2 (germline): SSHAT, FNYEAQ (reference sequence).

The chain links TRBV5-4 to TRBJ1-2; 8 bases map to TRBD1. V shed 0 bases, J shed 4 bases, and the junction held 8 bases outside the gene matches. Germline V CDR1 and CDR2: SGHNT, YYREEE (reference sequence). This CDR3 contains 16 residues. CDR3: CASSLAPIGQGYGYTF. CDR3 sequence (DNA): TGTGCCAGCAGCTTGGCCCCTATCGGACAGGGCTATGGCTACACCTTC.

This clonotype occurred many times. The gene calls are TRBV7-6 and TRBJ2-6; a weak D match, TRBD1 (6 bases). CDR3 length: 19 amino acids. CDR1 and CDR2 (germline): SGHVS, FNYEAQ. V dropped 3 bases and J dropped 0 bases, with 18 bases sitting between them. CDR3 coding DNA: TGTGCCAGCAGCTTCGGACCGGGACAATCCGTCTCTGGGGCCAACGTCCTGACTTTC. It translates to CASSFGPGQSVSGANVLTF. Drawing the rest from reference TRBV7-6 and TRBJ2-6, the complete variable domain is GAGVSQSPRYKVTKRGQDVALRCDPISGHVSLYWYRQALGQGPEFLTYFNYEAQQDKSGLPNDRFSAERPEGSISTLTIQRTEQRDSAMYRCASSFGPGQSVSGANVLTFGAGSRLTVL.

This clonotype was detected many times. Written as DNA, the CDR3 is TGTGCCAGCAGTCTAGCGGGGGGGCCGACAGATACGCAGTATTTT. Translating it yields CASSLAGGPTDTQYF. V gene TRBV6-2 or TRBV6-3 combines with J gene TRBJ2-3, with TRBD2 matching 12 bases. The germline gives CDR1 MNHEY, CDR2 SVGEGT. The CDR3 is 15 residues long. J lost 3 bases, V lost 5 bases, and 3 bases had no gene match.

The sample holds many counts of this clonotype. The V call is TRBV5-1, the J call TRBJ2-5; 8 bases map to TRBD1. The germline V gene has CDR1 SGHRS and CDR2 YFSETQ. V dropped 4 bases and J dropped 5; count of bases not matched to a gene: 7. The CDR3 is 14 amino acids. CDR3 sequence: CASSNGQGFETQYF. The CDR3 DNA is TGCGCCAGCAGCAACGGACAGGGCTTCGAGACCCAGTACTTC.

The chain is built from TRBV7-8 and TRBJ2-3, with no clear D. V lost 6 bases and J 3 bases, leaving 19 bases between the germline ends. Germline V gene data show CDR1 as SGHVS and CDR2 as FQNEAQ. This CDR3 region has 16 residues. CDR3 sequence reads: CASRSTRVSTTDTQYF. CDR3 sequence (DNA): TGTGCCAGCAGATCTACCCGGGTATCTACGACAGATACGCAGTATTTT. The full variable domain, rest sourced from reference TRBV7-8 and TRBJ2-3, is GAGVSQSPRYKVAKRGQDVALRCDPISGHVSLFWYQQALGQGPEFLTYFQNEAQLDKSGLPSDRFFAERPEGSVSTLKIQRTQQEDSAVYLCASRSTRVSTTDTQYFGPGTRLTVL.

This clonotype was detected only a few times. The chain employs TRBV7-3 and TRBJ2-3; possible D gene TRBD2, 7 bases. This CDR3 has 15 residues. Germline V CDR1 and CDR2: SGHTA, FQGTGA. Trimming left V 2 bases short and J 5 bases short, with 14 bases between. The CDR3 DNA reads TGTGCCAGCAGCTTAGCCGGGGGGCGTGGAGATACGCAGTATTTT. Translated, it gives CASSLAGGRGDTQYF.

This clonotype was observed a few times. The chain carries TRBV29-1 and TRBJ2-7; 9 nucleotides agree with TRBD1. J was trimmed by 4 bases and V by 5 bases; bases with no gene match: 6. This CDR3 comprises 13 residues. Looked up from germline, CDR1 is SQVTM and CDR2 is ANQGSEA. In nucleotides, the CDR3 is TGCAGCGTTCCCGGGACAGGGATGTACGAGCAGTACTTC. This codes for CSVPGTGMYEQYF.

This clonotype was counted many times. The chain is built from TRBV28 and TRBJ2-7; 8 bases are shared with TRBD1. Germline trimming cut 3 bases from V and 4 bases from J; bases unmatched to any gene: 11. CDR1 MDHEN and CDR2 SYDVKM come from the germline V gene. This CDR3 is built from 16 residues. CDR3 amino acids: CASSFGSRTGHYEQYV. In DNA form, the CDR3 reads TGTGCCAGCAGTTTCGGTAGTCGGACAGGGCATTACGAGCAGTACGTC.

CDR3 coding DNA: TGCGCCAGCAGCTTGCGGACGGGGCAAACCTACAATGAGCAGTTCTTC. It codes for CASSLRTGQTYNEQFF. This chain joins TRBV5-1 and TRBJ2-1; perhaps D is TRBD1 or TRBD2 (5 bases each). Germline V gene sequence: CDR1 SGHRS, CDR2 YFSETQ. CDR3 size: 16 residues. V dropped 1 base and J dropped 2 bases, with 13 bases sitting between them.

This clonotype was counted between two and nine times. In DNA form, the CDR3 reads TGTGCCAGCAGCCCAAGAGGGACAGGGAATGGCTACACCTTC. This sequence encodes CASSPRGTGNGYTF. The rearrangement links TRBV5-4 to TRBJ1-2, with 9 bases lining up with TRBD1. Germline values: CDR1 SGHNT, CDR2 YYREEE (reference sequence). The J segment lost 6 bases and the V segment lost 4 bases, leaving 7 bases of the junction unmatched. This CDR3 spans 14 amino acids.

At least ten counts were recorded for this clonotype. The chain carries TRBV29-1 and TRBJ2-2; D remains unclear. V was pared by 5 bases and J by 8 bases, with 9 bases between. The germline V gene encodes CDR1 SQVTM and CDR2 ANQGSEA. The CDR3 length is 11 residues. CDR3 DNA sequence: TGCAGCGTTAACTATTCAGGGGAGCTGTTTTTT. This codes for CSVNYSGELFF.

The chain carries TRBV29-1 and TRBJ1-5; 9 bases map to TRBD1. CDR3 length: 14 residues. CDR1 SQVTM and CDR2 ANQGSEA come from the germline V gene. The trim removed 6 bases at V and 4 bases at J, leaving 7 bases unmatched. The CDR3 region is CSVVWDRENQPQHF. In DNA, the CDR3 is TGCAGCGTGGTATGGGACAGGGAAAATCAGCCCCAGCATTTT.

V gene TRBV28 combines with J gene TRBJ2-2; 8 bases line up with TRBD1. CDR1 and CDR2 from the germline V gene are MDHEN and SYDVKM. The CDR3 has 15 amino acids. The junction had 5 bases not matched to a gene; V was cut back by 3 bases and J by 5 bases. CDR3 in amino acids: CASSFRGLGTGELFF. The CDR3 nucleotides are TGTGCCAGCAGTTTCAGGGGGCTTGGGACCGGGGAGCTGTTTTTT.

The chain is built from TRBV12-3 or TRBV12-4 and TRBJ2-5, with 10 bases matching TRBD2. The CDR3 covers 14 residues. Trimming at V came to 6 bases and at J to 3 bases, leaving 4 bases not matched to a gene. DNA of the CDR3: TGTGCCAGCAGGCGAGGACTAGCGGAAGAGACCCAGTACTTC. Its protein is CASRRGLAEETQYF.

This clonotype was seen more than once but under ten times. The chain joins TRBV4-1 to TRBJ1-6; perhaps TRBD1 as D (5 bases). CDR1 is MGHRA and CDR2 is YSYEKL in the germline V gene. Trimming took 2 bases from V and 5 from J, leaving 10 bases between them. The CDR3 contains 15 residues. The CDR3 spells CASSQSRGHNSPLHF. CDR3 bases: TGCGCCAGCAGCCAAAGCCGGGGCCATAATTCACCCCTCCACTTT.

This clonotype was counted only a few times. V usage is TRBV6-6 and J usage is TRBJ2-3; 7 nucleotides agree with TRBD1. Germline V lookup: CDR1 MNHNY, CDR2 SVGAGI (reference sequence). Trimming at V came to 6 bases and at J to 1 base, leaving 7 bases not matched to a gene. The CDR3 is 15 amino acids. This CDR3 reads CASSGTAMRTDTQYF. CDR3 DNA: TGTGCCAGCAGCGGGACAGCTATGCGCACAGATACGCAGTATTTT.

This clonotype was observed a handful of times. This chain uses TRBV6-1 with TRBJ2-7; D tentatively fits TRBD1 or TRBD2 (5 bases each). V lost 10 bases and J 3 bases, leaving 13 bases between the germline ends. CDR3 length: 12 residues. The germline gives CDR1 MNHNS, CDR2 SASEGT. This CDR3 is CATGKGIYEQYV. CDR3 nucleotide sequence: TGTGCCACCGGGAAGGGGATCTACGAGCAGTACGTC.

This clonotype came up many times. This chain connects TRBV4-1 to TRBJ2-2; 7 positions match TRBD1. Germline-derived CDR1 and CDR2 are MGHRA and YSYEKL. This CDR3 spans 15 amino acids. J lost 5 bases, V lost 0 bases, and 3 bases had no gene match. CDR3 nucleotides: TGCGCCAGCAGCCAAGAGGGGACAGAGACCGGGGAGCTGTTTTTT. Its translation: CASSQEGTETGELFF.

The CDR3 coding sequence is TGTGCCAGCACCCAACCACGTACAGCGTTCACTGAAGCTTTCTTT. Translation: CASTQPRTAFTEAFF. The rearrangement joins TRBV12-3 or TRBV12-4 to TRBJ1-1; D remains ambiguous. Deletions cut 7 bases from V and 4 bases from J, with 19 bases between. The CDR3 totals 15 residues.

The V call is TRBV21-1, the J call TRBJ2-7. TRBV21-1 constitutes a pseudogene. The CDR3 is 14 amino acids. CDR3 sequence (DNA): TGTGCCAGCAGCAAAGGGGGTTGGGACTACGAGCAGTACGTC. Its protein product is CASSKGGWDYEQYV.

A few counts support this clonotype. The J gene is TRBJ2-5, the V gene TRBV29-1, with no clear D. The germline V gene encodes CDR1 SQVTM and CDR2 ANQGSEA. Trimming took off 3 bases at V and 5 bases at J, with 16 bases between the two ends. The CDR3 loop spans 14 amino acids. This CDR3 reads CSVDLTDQTETQYF. The DNA for the CDR3 is TGCAGCGTTGATCTCACCGACCAGACGGAGACCCAGTACTTC.

This clonotype was seen more than once but under ten times. The chain is built from TRBV4-3 and TRBJ1-4; D perhaps matches TRBD1 (6 bases). Germline-derived CDR1 and CDR2 are LGHNA and YSLEER. The germline V and J ends were trimmed by 4 bases and 3 bases, with 12 bases remaining between them. There are 15 residues in the CDR3. Here the CDR3 reads CASSPGQSANEKLFF. CDR3 coding DNA: TGCGCCAGCAGCCCCGGACAGTCGGCTAATGAAAAACTGTTTTTT.

Many counts were recorded for this clonotype. The rearrangement joins TRBV5-6 to TRBJ2-3; TRBD2 is a possible D gene (7 bases). Germline-derived CDR1 and CDR2 are SGHDT and YYEEEE. V lost 4 bases and J 0 bases, leaving 9 bases between the germline ends. CDR3 length: 14 residues. In nucleotides, the CDR3 is TGTGCCAGCAGCGGGGGGGCAAGCACAGATACGCAGTATTTT. It translates to CASSGGASTDTQYF. Supplemented by reference TRBV5-6 and TRBJ2-3, the full variable domain reads DAGVTQSPTHLIKTRGQQVTLRCSPKSGHDTVSWYQQALGQGPQFIFQYYEEEERQRGNFPDRFSGHQFPNYSSELNVNALLLGDSALYLCASSGGASTDTQYFGPGTRLTVL.

The sample holds a few counts of this clonotype. The rearrangement joins TRBV4-2 to TRBJ2-1; the D is unclear. The CDR3 runs 15 residues. The germline V gene encodes CDR1 LGHNA and CDR2 YNFKEQ. Trimming stripped 3 bases from V and 7 bases from J, with 16 bases between. The CDR3 sequence is CASSHPGSVSNEQFF. Written as DNA, the CDR3 is TGTGCCAGCAGCCACCCCGGGTCCGTGTCGAATGAGCAGTTCTTC.

This clonotype was seen only a few times. This chain links TRBV5-1 with TRBJ2-4, with 8 bases lining up with TRBD1. The V and J ends lost 4 bases and 0 bases, in that order; junction bases with no gene match: 9. The CDR3 has 17 residues. Germline V lookup: CDR1 SGHRS, CDR2 YFSETQ. The CDR3 bases are TGCGCCAGCAGCGAGGACAGGGCGAGTTCAGCCAAAAACATTCAGTACTTC. It codes for CASSEDRASSAKNIQYF.

This sequence joins TRBV6-1 and TRBJ2-1, with D possibly called TRBD1 or TRBD2 (5 bases each). The V end lost 7 bases, the J end lost 6 bases, and 19 bases lay between the germline ends. In germline, CDR1 is MNHNS, CDR2 SASEGT. This CDR3 has 15 residues. The CDR3 loop reads CASTPGAIASNEQFF. CDR3 sequence (DNA): TGTGCCAGCACGCCCGGGGCCATTGCATCCAATGAGCAGTTCTTC.